The 16 T cell receptor beta chains in this list originate from one sample, sequenced in a study of T cell clusters in autoimmune cytopenias. TRB was amplified by touch-down multiplex PCR, primer pools A and B combined. TCRdb reprocessed the multiplex PCR reads, with one entry per CDR3 protein and no DNA. In total, the table holds about 12,000 distinct CDR3 sequences. TRB amplification used 250 ng of peripheral blood genomic DNA. A further study also used this sample, focusing on T cell repertoires in aging, cancer and after chemotherapy.

Source material: peripheral blood. The source is a human donor in good health.

The V and J genes are TRBV7-2 and TRBJ2-6; TCRdb's D gene call, TRBD2, goes unchecked for lack of DNA. The CDR3 contains 17 residues. Germline CDR1 is SGHTA and CDR2 is FQGNSA. CDR3 amino acids: CANSISPFLSGANVLTF.

The chain combines TRBV7-2 with TRBJ1-5. CDR1 and CDR2 (germline): SGHTA, FQGNSA. The CDR3 is made up of 15 amino acids. The CDR3 reads CASSLGSFSNQPQHF.

This rearrangement joins TRBV2 to TRBJ2-7; the D gene TCRdb calls, TRBD1, cannot be checked with no DNA. There are 14 residues in the CDR3. Germline-derived CDR1 and CDR2 are SNHLY and FYNNEI. The CDR3 protein is CASRLPGFSDEQYF.

V and J are TRBV7-2 and TRBJ1-5. This CDR3 is 15 amino acids long. Germline lookup yields CDR1 SGHTA and CDR2 FQGNSA. This CDR3 is CASSLGLQGNQPQHF.

The chain employs TRBV20-1 and TRBJ2-1; with no DNA, the TCRdb D assignment of TRBD2 cannot be verified. This CDR3 contains 17 residues. Germline loops: CDR1 DFQATT, CDR2 SNEGSKA (reference sequence). Here the CDR3 reads CSARSETSGGFFNEQFF.

Frequency places this clonotype as medium-sized. The rearrangement joins TRBV27 to TRBJ1-2; TCRdb's assignment of TRBD1 cannot be checked, as there is no DNA. This CDR3 has 17 residues. Germline V gives CDR1 MNHEY, CDR2 SMNVEV (reference sequence). The chain's CDR3 is CASSLKVGREANYGYTF.

The rearrangement joins TRBV28 to TRBJ2-3. The CDR3 extends over 13 amino acids. CDR1 is MDHEN, CDR2 SYDVKM, per germline. The CDR3 region is CAGGEVGSDTQYF.

This clonotype is labeled medium-sized based on frequency. The chain joins TRBV7-2 to TRBJ1-2. Germline V gene lookup returns CDR1 SGHTA and CDR2 FQGNSA. This CDR3 spans 13 amino acids. The CDR3: CASSSTGVYGYTF.

Its frequency marks this clonotype as medium-sized (0.01 to 0.1%). The V and J genes are TRBV7-2 and TRBJ1-3. This CDR3 has 13 amino acids. The germline gives CDR1 SGHTA, CDR2 FQGNSA. This CDR3 reads CASSPNEGNTIYF. Combining the CDR3 with reference TRBV7-2 and TRBJ1-3 gives the whole variable domain GAGVSQSPSNKVTEKGKDVELRCDPISGHTALYWYRQSLGQGLEFLIYFQGNSAPDKSGLPSDRFSAERTGGSVSTLTIQRTQQEDSAVYLCASSPNEGNTIYFGEGSWLTVV.

The chain is built from TRBV24-1 and TRBJ2-2. The CDR3 is 12 residues long. Germline CDR1 is KGHDR and CDR2 is SFDVKD. The CDR3 reads CATLTNTGELFF.

The V call is TRBV19, the J call TRBJ1-4. The CDR3 is 13 residues long. Germline CDR1 reads LNHDA; CDR2 reads SQIVND (reference sequence). The CDR3 reads CASNQYGSEKLFF.

This chain uses TRBV4-3 with TRBJ2-7. The CDR3 length is 14 residues. Germline V lookup: CDR1 LGHNA, CDR2 YSLEER. CDR3 sequence reads: CASSQEVEWGEQYF.

By frequency, this clonotype is medium-sized. The rearrangement uses TRBV7-9 and TRBJ2-7; the D call from TCRdb, TRBD2, cannot be confirmed without DNA. This CDR3 contains 15 residues. Germline loops: CDR1 SEHNR, CDR2 FQNEAQ (reference sequence). This chain's CDR3 is CASSPRAGRWYEQYF.

V is TRBV6-2 or TRBV6-3 and J is TRBJ1-1. Germline-derived CDR1 and CDR2 are MNHEY and SVGEGT. The CDR3 totals 15 residues. The CDR3 is CASSQPAAGHTEAFF.

This CDR3 reads CASSKYNNQETQYF. The gene calls are TRBV19 and TRBJ2-5. The length of the CDR3 is 14 residues. CDR1 LNHDA and CDR2 SQIVND come from the germline V gene (reference sequence).

The chain carries TRBV7-2 and TRBJ1-5; TCRdb proposes TRBD1, but this gene call is untestable without DNA. Germline CDR1 SGHTA, CDR2 FQGNSA. The CDR3 covers 13 residues. The CDR3 protein is CASSIGQGQPQHF.